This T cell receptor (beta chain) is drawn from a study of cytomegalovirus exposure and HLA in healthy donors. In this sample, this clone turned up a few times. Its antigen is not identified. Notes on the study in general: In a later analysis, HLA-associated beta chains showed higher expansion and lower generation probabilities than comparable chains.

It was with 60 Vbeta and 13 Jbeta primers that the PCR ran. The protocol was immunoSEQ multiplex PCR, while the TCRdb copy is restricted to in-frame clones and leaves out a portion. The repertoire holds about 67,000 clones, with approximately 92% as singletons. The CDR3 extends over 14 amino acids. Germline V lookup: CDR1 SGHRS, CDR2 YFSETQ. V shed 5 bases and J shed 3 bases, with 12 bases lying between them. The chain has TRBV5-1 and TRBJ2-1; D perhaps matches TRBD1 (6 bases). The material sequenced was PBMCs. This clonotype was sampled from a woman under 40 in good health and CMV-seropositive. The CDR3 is CASSSQGYYNEQFF. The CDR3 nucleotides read TGCGCCAGCAGTTCTCAGGGGTACTACAATGAGCAGTTCTTC. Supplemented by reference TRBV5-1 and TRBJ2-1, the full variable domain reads KAGVTQTPRYLIKTRGQQVTLSCSPISGHRSVSWYQQTPGQGLQFLFEYFSETQRNKGNFPGRFSGRQFSNSRSEMNVSTLELGDSALYLCASSSQGYYNEQFFGPGTRLTVL.